The text below deals with one T cell receptor (beta chain). Its antigen is undetermined. This sample was taken from a study of human T cells and chemical hapten exposure. Overall study context: Affected patients, primarily female, had alopecia areata, totalis or universalis. Study-wide points: With alopecia, donors may have immune responses unlike healthy people's.

Individual cDNA molecules (in the library) carried attached unique molecular identifiers. TCRdb used MiXCR to reprocess the RACE reads, holding one entry per CDR3 protein. The data show tens of thousands of distinct CDR3 sequences, with 10% seen just once and 6.8% held by the top ten. Time point described: patch test 2, 6 weeks after DPC sensitization. The treatment was: therapeutic diphenylcyclopropenone sensitization with weekly scalp DPC. The CDR3 length is 12 residues. CDR1 and CDR2 (germline): SQVTM, ANQGSEA. V lost 3 bases to trimming and J lost 7 bases, with 10 bases between them. The chain carries TRBV29-1 and TRBJ2-1, with D perhaps being TRBD1 or TRBD2 (6 bases each). The sample here was whole blood, taken in connection with sensitization to the hapten diphenylcyclopropenone (DPC). This TCR was sampled from a woman between 50 and 59 years old with alopecia areata. Some clones in this sample may be carry-over from other donors' samples. As DNA, the CDR3 is TGCAGCGTTGACCCGGGGGCAAATGAGCAGTTCTTC. It is translated as CSVDPGANEQFF.